This entry features one T cell receptor beta chain sequence. The V and J ends lost 3 bases and 3 bases, in that order; junction bases with no gene match: 2. The CDR3 is made up of 16 amino acids. Germline V gene sequence: CDR1 SGHRS, CDR2 YFSETQ. These data belong to a study of blood T cells in healthy people across ages. For the second PCR, which ran for about 7 to 11 cycles, a sample-barcoded 5' primer and a J-beta primer mix were used. No fewer than 3 million CDR3-containing paired-end reads came from each sample. TCRdb processed the 5' RACE reads anew with MiXCR; each CDR3 protein has one entry. The sample has roughly 700,000 distinct CDR3 sequences; about half are singletons.

Sequencing used blood. The rearrangement uses TRBV5-1 and TRBJ2-6; 11 bases line up with TRBD2. This TCR was recovered from a woman aged 55-69 years in good health. The DNA of the CDR3 is TGCGCCAGCAGCTCCCTAGCGGGAGGTGGGGCCAACGTCCTGACTTTC. It encodes CASSSLAGGGANVLTF.